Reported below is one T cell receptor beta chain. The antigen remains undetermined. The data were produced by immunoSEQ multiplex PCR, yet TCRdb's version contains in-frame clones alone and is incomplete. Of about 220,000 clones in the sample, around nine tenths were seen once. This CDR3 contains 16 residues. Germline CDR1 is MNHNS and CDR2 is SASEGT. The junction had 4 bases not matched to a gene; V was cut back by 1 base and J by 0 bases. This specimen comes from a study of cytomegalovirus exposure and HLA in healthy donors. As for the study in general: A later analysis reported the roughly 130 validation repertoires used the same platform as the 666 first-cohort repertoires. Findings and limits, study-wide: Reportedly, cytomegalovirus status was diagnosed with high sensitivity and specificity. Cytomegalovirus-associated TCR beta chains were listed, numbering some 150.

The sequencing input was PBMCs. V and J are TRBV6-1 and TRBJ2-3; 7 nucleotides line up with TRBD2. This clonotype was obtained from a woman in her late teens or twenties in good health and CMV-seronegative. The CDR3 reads CASSEVAGPSTDTQYF. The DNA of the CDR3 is TGTGCCAGCAGTGAAGTAGCGGGCCCTAGCACAGATACGCAGTATTTT.